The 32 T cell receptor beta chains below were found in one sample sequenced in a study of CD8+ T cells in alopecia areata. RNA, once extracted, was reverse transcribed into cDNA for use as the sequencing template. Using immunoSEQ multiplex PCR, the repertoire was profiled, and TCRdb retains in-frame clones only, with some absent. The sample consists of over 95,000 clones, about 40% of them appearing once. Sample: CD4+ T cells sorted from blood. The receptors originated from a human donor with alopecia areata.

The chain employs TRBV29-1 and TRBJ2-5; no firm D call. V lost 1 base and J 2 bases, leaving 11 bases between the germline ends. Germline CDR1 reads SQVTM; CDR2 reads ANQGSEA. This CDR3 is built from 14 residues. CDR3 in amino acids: CSVEGPTAQETQYF. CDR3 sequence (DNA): TGCAGCGTTGAAGGGCCCACAGCTCAAGAGACCCAGTACTTC.

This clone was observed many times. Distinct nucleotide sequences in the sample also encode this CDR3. CDR3 sequence reads: CASSGVNTEAFF. The CDR3 nucleotides are TGTGCCAGCTCGGGGGTGAACACTGAAGCTTTCTTT. The genes are TRBV18 and TRBJ1-1; a weak D match, TRBD1 (5 bases). V lost 6 bases, J lost 0 bases, and 5 bases lay in between. This CDR3 is 12 amino acids long. CDR1 and CDR2 from the germline V gene are KGHSH and LQKENI. Full variable domain (remainder filled in from reference TRBV18 and TRBJ1-1): NAGVMQNPRHLVRRRGQEARLRCSPMKGHSHVYWYRQLPEEGLKFMVYLQKENIIDESGMPKERFSAEFPKEGPSILRIQQVVRGDSAAYFCASSGVNTEAFFGQGTRLTVV.

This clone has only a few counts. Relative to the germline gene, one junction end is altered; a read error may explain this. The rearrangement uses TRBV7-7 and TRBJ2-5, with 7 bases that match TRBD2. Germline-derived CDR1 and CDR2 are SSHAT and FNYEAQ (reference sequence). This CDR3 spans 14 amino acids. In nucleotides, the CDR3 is TGTGCTAGCAGCTTCGGCGGGAGCCAAGAGACCCAGTACTTC. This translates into CASSFGGSQETQYF.

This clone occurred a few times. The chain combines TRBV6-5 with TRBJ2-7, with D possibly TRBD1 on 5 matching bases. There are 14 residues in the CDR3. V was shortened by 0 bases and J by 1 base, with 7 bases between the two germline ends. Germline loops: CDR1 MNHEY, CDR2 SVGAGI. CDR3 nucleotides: TGTGCCAGCAGTTACTCTGACAGATCCTACGAGCAGTACTTC. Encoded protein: CASSYSDRSYEQYF.

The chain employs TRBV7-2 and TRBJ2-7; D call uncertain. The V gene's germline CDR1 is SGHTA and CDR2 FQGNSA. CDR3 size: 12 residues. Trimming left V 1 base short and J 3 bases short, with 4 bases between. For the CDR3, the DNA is TGTGCCAGCAGCTTAGGGGACTACGAGCAGTACTTC. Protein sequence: CASSLGDYEQYF.

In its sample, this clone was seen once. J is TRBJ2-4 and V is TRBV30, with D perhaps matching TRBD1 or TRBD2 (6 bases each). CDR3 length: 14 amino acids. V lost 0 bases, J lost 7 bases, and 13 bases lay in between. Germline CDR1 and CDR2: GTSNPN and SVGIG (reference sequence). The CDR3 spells CAWSVTGANNIQYF. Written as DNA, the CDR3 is TGTGCCTGGAGTGTTACGGGGGCTAACAACATTCAGTACTTC.

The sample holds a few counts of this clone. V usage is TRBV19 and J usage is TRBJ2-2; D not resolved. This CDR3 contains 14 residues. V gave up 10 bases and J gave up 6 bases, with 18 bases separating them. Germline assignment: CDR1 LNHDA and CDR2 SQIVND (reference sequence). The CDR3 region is CATGFAQQPGELFF. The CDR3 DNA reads TGTGCCACGGGTTTCGCGCAACAGCCCGGGGAGCTGTTTTTT.

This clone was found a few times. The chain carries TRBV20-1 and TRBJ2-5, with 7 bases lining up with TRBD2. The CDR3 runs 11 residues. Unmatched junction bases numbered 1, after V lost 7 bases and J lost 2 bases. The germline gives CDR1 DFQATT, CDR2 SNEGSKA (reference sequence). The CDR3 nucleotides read TGCAGTGGTAGCGGGCAAGAGACCCAGTACTTC. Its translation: CSGSGQETQYF.

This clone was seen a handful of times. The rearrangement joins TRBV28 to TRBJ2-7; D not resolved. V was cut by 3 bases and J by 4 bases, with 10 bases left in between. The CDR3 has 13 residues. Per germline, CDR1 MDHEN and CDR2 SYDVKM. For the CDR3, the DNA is TGTGCCAGCAGTTTTCAGAATTCTTACGAGCAGTACTTC. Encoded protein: CASSFQNSYEQYF. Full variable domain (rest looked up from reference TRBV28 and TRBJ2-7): DVKVTQSSRYLVKRTGEKVFLECVQDMDHENMFWYRQDPGLGLRLIYFSYDVKMKEKGDIPEGYSVSREKKERFSLILESASTNQTSMYLCASSFQNSYEQYFGPGTRLTVT.

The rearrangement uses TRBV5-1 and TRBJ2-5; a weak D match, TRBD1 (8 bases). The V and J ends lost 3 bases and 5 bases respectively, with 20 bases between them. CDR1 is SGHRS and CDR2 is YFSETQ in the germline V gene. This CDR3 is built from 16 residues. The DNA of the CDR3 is TGCGCCAGCAGCTGGGGGGGACAGGCCATTCTTGAGACCCAGTACTTC. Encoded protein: CASSWGGQAILETQYF. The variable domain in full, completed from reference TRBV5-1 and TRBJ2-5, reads KAGVTQTPRYLIKTRGQQVTLSCSPISGHRSVSWYQQTPGQGLQFLFEYFSETQRNKGNFPGRFSGRQFSNSRSEMNVSTLELGDSALYLCASSWGGQAILETQYFGPGTRLLVL.

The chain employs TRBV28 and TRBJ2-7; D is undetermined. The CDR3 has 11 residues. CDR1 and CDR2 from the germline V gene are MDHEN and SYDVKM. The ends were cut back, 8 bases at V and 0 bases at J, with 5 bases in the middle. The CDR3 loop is CASRSSYEQYF. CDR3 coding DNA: TGTGCCAGCCGTAGCTCCTACGAGCAGTACTTC.

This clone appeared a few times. For the CDR3, the DNA is TGTGCCAGCTCACCACGAAGGGATGAGCAGTTCTTC. Translation gives CASSPRRDEQFF. The chain combines TRBV18 with TRBJ2-1; unclear D gene. Germline V CDR1 and CDR2: KGHSH, LQKENI. This CDR3 has 12 amino acids. V lost 1 base and J lost 8, with 6 bases in between.

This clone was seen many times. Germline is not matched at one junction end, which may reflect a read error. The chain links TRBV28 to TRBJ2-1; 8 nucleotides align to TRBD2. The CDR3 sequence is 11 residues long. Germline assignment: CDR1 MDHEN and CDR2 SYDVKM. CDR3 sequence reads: CASSLASGSVF. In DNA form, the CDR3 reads TGTGCCAGCAGTTTAGCTAGCGGGTCCGTCTTC.

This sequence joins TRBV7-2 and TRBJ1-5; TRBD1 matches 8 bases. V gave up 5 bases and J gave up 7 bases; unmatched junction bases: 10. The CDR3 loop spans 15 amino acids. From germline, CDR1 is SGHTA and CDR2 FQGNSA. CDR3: CASSASGGHRQPQHF. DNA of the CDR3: TGTGCCAGCAGCGCCTCAGGGGGCCACAGACAGCCCCAGCATTTT.

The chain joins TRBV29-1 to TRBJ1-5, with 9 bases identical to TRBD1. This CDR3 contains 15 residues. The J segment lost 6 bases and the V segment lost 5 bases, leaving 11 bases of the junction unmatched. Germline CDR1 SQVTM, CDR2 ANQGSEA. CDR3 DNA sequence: TGCAGCGTTTTAGGGGGGGACAGGGCTCTTCAGCCCCAGCATTTT. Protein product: CSVLGGDRALQPQHF.

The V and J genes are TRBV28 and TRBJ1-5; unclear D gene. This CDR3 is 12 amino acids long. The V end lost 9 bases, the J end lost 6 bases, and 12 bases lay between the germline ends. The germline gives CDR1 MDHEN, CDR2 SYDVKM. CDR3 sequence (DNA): TGTGCCAGTAATACGGTAGCTCAGCCCCAGCATTTT. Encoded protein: CASNTVAQPQHF.

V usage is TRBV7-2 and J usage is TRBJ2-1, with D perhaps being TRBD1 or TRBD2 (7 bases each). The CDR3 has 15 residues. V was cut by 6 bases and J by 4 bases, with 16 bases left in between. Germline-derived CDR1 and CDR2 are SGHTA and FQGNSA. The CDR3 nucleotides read TGTGCCAGCAGACACCAGGGGGGGACTTACAATGAGCAGTTCTTC. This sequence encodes CASRHQGGTYNEQFF.

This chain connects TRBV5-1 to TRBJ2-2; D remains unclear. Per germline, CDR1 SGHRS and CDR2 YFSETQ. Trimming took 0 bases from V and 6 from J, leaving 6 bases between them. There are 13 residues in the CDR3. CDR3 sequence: CASSLARAGELFF. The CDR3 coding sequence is TGCGCCAGCAGCTTGGCACGAGCCGGGGAGCTGTTTTTT.

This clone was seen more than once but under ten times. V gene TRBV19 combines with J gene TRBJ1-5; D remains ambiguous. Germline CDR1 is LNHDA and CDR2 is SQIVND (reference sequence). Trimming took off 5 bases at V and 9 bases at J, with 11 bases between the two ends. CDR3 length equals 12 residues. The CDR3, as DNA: TGTGCCAGTAGTCTACCCCCCCGGCCCCAGCATTTT. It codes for CASSLPPRPQHF.

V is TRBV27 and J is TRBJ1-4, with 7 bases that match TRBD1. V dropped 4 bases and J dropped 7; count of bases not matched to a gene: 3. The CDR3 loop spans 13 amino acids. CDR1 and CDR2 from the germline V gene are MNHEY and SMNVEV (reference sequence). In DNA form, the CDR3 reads TGTGCCAGCAGTTACCGGACAGGTGAAAAACTGTTTTTT. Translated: CASSYRTGEKLFF.

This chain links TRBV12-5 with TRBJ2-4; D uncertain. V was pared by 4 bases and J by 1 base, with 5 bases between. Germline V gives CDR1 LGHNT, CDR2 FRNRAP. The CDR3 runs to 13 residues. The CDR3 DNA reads TGTGCTAGTGGTTGGATGGCCAAAAACATTCAGTACTTC. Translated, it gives CASGWMAKNIQYF.

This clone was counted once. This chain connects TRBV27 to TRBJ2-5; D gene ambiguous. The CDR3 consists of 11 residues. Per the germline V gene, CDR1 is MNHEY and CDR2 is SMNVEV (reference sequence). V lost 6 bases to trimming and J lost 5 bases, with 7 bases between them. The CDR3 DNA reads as TGTGCCAGCAGATTTAGGGAGACCCAGTACTTC. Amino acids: CASRFRETQYF.

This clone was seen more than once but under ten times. CDR3 in amino acids: CASSSIEGQGNEQFF. The CDR3 DNA is TGTGCCAGCTCCTCCATAGAAGGACAGGGCAATGAGCAGTTCTTC. The V gene is TRBV18, the J gene TRBJ2-1, with 8 bases that match TRBD1. This CDR3 spans 15 amino acids. From germline, CDR1 is KGHSH and CDR2 LQKENI. J lost 6 bases, V lost 6 bases, and 10 bases had no gene match.

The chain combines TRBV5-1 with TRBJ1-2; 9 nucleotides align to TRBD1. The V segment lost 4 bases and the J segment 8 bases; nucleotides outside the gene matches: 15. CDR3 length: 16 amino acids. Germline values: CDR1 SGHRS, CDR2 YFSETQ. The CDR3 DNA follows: TGCGCCAGCAGCCCCTCGGGACAGGGACTCTTTCGCGGCTACACCTTC. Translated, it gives CASSPSGQGLFRGYTF.

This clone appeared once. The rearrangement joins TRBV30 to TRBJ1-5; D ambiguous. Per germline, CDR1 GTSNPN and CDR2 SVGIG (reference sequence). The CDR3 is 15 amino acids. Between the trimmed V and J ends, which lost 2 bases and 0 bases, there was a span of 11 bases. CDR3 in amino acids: CAWSPATVSNQPQHF. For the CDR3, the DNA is TGTGCCTGGAGTCCAGCAACAGTTAGCAATCAGCCCCAGCATTTT.

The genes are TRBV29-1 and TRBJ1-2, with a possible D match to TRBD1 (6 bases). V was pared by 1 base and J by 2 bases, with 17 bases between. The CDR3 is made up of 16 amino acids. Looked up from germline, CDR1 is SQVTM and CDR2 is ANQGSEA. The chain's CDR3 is CSVEGGPGTANYGYTF. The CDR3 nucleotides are TGCAGCGTTGAAGGGGGGCCCGGGACGGCGAACTATGGCTACACCTTC.

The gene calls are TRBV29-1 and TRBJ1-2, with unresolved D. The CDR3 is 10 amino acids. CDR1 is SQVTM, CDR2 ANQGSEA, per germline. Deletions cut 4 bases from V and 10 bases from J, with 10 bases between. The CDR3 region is CSVGSGAYTF. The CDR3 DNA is TGCAGCGTTGGGTCGGGAGCCTACACCTTC. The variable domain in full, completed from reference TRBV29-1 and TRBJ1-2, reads SAVISQKPSRDICQRGTSLTIQCQVDSQVTMMFWYRQQPGQSLTLIATANQGSEATYESGFVIDKFPISRPNLTFSTLTVSNMSPEDSSIYLCSVGSGAYTFGSGTRLTVV.

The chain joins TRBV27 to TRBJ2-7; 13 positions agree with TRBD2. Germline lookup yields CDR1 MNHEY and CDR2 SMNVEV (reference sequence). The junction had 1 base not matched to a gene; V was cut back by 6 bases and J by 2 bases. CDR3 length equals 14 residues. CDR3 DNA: TGTGCCAGCAGAGGACTAGCGGGAGCCTACGAGCAGTACTTC. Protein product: CASRGLAGAYEQYF.

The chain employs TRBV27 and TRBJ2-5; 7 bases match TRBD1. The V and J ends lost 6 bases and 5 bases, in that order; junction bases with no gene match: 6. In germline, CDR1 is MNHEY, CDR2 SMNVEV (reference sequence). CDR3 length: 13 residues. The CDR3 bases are TGTGCCAGCAGCCGACAGGGTCGGGAGACCCAGTACTTC. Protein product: CASSRQGRETQYF.

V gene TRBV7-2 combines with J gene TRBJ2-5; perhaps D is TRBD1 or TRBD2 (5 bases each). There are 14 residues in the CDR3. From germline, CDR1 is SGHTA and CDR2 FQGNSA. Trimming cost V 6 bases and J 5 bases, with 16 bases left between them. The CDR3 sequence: CASRGELQLETQYF. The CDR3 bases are TGTGCCAGCAGGGGGGAGTTGCAGCTGGAGACCCAGTACTTC.

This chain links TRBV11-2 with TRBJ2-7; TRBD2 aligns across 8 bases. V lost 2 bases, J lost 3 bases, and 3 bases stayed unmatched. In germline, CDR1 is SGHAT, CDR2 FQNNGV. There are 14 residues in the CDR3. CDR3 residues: CASSLSLAGYEQYF. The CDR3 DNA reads TGTGCCAGCAGCTTAAGTCTAGCGGGCTACGAGCAGTACTTC.

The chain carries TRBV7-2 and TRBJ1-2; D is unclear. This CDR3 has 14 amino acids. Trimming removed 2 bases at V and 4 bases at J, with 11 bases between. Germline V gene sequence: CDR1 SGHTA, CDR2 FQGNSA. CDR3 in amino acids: CASSLLPTGYGYTF. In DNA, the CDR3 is TGTGCCAGCAGCTTACTTCCGACGGGCTATGGCTACACCTTC.